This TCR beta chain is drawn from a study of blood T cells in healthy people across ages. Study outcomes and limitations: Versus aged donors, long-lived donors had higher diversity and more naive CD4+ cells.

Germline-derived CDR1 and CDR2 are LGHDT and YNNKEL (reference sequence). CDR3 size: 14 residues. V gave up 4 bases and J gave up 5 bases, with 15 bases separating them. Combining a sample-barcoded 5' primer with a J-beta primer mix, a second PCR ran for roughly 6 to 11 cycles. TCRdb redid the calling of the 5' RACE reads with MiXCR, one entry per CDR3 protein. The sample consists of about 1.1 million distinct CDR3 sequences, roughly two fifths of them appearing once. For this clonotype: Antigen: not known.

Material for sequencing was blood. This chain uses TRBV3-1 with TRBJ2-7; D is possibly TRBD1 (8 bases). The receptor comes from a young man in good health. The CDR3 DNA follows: TGTGCCAGCAGCCGCGGACAGGGAGGGGACGAGCAGTACTTC. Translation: CASSRGQGGDEQYF.